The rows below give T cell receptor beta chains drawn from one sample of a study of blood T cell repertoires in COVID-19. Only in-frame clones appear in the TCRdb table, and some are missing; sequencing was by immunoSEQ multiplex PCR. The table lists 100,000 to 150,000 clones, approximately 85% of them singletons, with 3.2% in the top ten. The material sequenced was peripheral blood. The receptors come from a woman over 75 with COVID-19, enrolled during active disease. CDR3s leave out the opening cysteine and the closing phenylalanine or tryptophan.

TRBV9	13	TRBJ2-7	ASPGGHLLPYEQY
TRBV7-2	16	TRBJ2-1	ASSPPGRGLAGGNEQF
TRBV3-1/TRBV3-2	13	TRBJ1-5	ASSQDRGRGQPQH
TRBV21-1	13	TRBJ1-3	ASRVDTLSGNTIY
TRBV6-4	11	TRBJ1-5	ASSQGMNQPQH
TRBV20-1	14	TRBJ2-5	SASLRSGKYQETQY
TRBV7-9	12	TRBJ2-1	ASSQGLAGNEQF
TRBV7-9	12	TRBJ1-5	ASSSTGGTQPQH
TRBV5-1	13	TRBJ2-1	ASSNAGGSYNEQF
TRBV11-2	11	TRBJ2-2	ASSVMRSGELF
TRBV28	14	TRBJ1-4	ASSSPGPRTNEKLF
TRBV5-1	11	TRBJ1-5	ASSKTGDQPQH
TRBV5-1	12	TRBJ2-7	ASSPDRVVYEQY
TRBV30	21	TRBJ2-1	AWSDRLRASGCSSGSPGDEQF
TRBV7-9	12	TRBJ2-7	ASSSAGDTYEQY
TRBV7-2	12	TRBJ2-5	ASSLLMGSETQY
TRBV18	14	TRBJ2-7	ASSPYRDSRSQEQY
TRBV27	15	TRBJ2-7	ASSLGTSGRAGNEQY
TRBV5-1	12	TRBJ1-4	ASSLRSGHEKLF
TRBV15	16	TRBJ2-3	ATSREASGTVSTDTQY
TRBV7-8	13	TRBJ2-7	ASSLATGGPYEQY
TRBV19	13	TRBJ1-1	ASSRTGKLNTEAF
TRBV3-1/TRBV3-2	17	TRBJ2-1	ASSQELAGGPSENNEQF
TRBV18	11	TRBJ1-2	ASSPGQGDGYT
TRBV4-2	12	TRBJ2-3	ASSPTVAPDTQY
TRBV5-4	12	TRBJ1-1	ASRQNRVDTEAF
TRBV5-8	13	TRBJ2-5	ASSVLQGGQETQY
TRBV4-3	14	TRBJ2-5	ASSQDRHGVQETQY
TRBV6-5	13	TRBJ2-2	ASSTGGVGTGELF
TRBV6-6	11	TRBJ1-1	ASRLGQGAKAF
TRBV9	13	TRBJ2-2	ASSVSGRGTGELF